This T cell receptor beta chain originates from a study of blood T cell repertoires in COVID-19. As for the study in general: Sites across the United States, Italy and Spain contributed samples from acute and convalescent COVID-19. PBMCs, B-cell-depleted T cells, or T cells provided the cDNA or gDNA that made up the material.

Per the original methods: Nucleated cell number was recorded as an estimate derived from reference gene primer amplification. Sequencing used immunoSEQ multiplex PCR; TCRdb keeps in-frame clones, though not all of them. The V and J calls and clone size are taken from that table; D and trimming were inferred from the DNA. The sample includes some 40,000 clones, around 90% of them seen just once. Germline values: CDR1 MGHRA, CDR2 YSYEKL. The CDR3 runs to 16 residues. Trimming took 1 base from V and 2 from J; bases not matched to a gene: 3. The TCR originated in a man over 45 with COVID-19, enrolled during active disease. The chain links TRBV4-1 to TRBJ2-7; 12 positions agree with TRBD2. Sequenced: peripheral blood. The CDR3 DNA reads TGCGCCAGCAGCCAAGTTAGGACTAGCGGGACCTACGAGCAGTACTTC. Translating gives CASSQVRTSGTYEQYF.